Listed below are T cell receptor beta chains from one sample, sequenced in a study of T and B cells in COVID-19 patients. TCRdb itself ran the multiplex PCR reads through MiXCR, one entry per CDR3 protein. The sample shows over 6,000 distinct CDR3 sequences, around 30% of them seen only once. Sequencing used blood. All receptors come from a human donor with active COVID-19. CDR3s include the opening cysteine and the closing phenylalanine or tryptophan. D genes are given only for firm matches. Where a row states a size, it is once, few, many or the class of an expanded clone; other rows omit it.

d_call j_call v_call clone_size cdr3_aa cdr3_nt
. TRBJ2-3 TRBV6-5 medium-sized CASSYSGPTDTQYF TGTGCCAGCAGTTACTCGGGCCCCACAGATACGCAGTATTTT
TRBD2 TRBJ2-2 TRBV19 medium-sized CASRASGRVSGELFF TGTGCCTCTAGGGCTAGCGGGAGGGTGAGCGGGGAGCTGTTTTTT
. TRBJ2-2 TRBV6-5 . CASSYSQGTGELFF TGTGCCAGCAGTTACTCACAGGGCACCGGGGAGCTGTTTTTT
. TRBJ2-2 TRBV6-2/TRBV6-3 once CASSYSKLGAVTGELFF TGTGCCAGCAGTTACTCGAAGCTAGGGGCGGTCACCGGGGAGCTGTTTTTT
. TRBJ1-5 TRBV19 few CASSGQTYVYSNQPQHF TGTGCCAGTAGCGGCCAGACTTACGTTTATAGCAATCAGCCCCAGCATTTT
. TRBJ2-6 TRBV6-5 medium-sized CASSDRLSSGANVLTF TGTGCCAGCAGCGACAGGTTGAGCTCTGGGGCCAACGTCCTGACTTTC
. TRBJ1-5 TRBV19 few CASSSAPNDQPQHF TGTGCCTCCTCATCGGCCCCTAACGATCAGCCCCAGCATTTT
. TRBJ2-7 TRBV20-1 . CSASPGPSYEQYF TGCAGTGCTTCACCGGGACCTTCCTACGAGCAGTACTTC
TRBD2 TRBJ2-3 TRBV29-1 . CSVETSGEYTDTQYF TGCAGCGTTGAAACTAGCGGAGAATACACAGATACGCAGTATTTT
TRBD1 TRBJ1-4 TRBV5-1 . CASSPGTGSTNEKLFF TGCGCCAGCAGCCCGGGGACAGGGTCCACTAATGAAAAACTGTTTTTT
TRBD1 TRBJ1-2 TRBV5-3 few CASSLQGTDYGYTF TGCGCCAGCAGCTTGCAGGGGACAGACTATGGCTACACCTTC
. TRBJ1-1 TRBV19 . CASSGESTEAFF TGTGCCAGTAGTGGGGAGAGCACTGAAGCTTTCTTT
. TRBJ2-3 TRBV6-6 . CASSERVGFTDTQYF TGTGCCAGCAGTGAGAGGGTCGGGTTCACAGATACGCAGTATTTT
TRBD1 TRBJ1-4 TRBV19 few CASSRDRGEKLFF TGTGCCAGTAGCAGAGACAGGGGAGAAAAACTGTTTTTT
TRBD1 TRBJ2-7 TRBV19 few CASSKQGAYYEQYF TGTGCCAGTAGTAAGCAGGGGGCTTACTACGAGCAGTACTTC
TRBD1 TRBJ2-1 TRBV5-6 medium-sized CASTPGTGAYNEQFF TGTGCCAGCACTCCCGGGACAGGGGCCTACAATGAGCAGTTCTTC
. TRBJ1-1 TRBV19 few CASRGERTEAFF TGTGCCAGTAGAGGTGAGCGAACTGAAGCTTTCTTT
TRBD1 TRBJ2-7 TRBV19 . CASSISGTGEGEQYF TGTGCCAGTAGTATTTCCGGGACAGGGGAGGGCGAGCAGTACTTC
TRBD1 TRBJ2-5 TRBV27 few CASSLFFRGRETQYF TGTGCCAGCAGTTTATTTTTCAGGGGGCGGGAGACCCAGTACTTC
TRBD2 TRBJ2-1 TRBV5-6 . CASRWGLARVNEQFF TGTGCCAGCAGGTGGGGACTAGCACGGGTGAATGAGCAGTTCTTC
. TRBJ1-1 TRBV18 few CASSPGLLNTEAFF TGTGCCAGCTCCCCGGGACTCTTGAACACTGAAGCTTTCTTT
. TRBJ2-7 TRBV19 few CASSIAGASYEQYF TGTGCCAGTAGTATAGCAGGGGCCTCCTACGAGCAGTACTTC
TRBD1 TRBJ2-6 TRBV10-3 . CAISAGQGLSGANVLTF TGTGCCATCAGTGCTGGACAGGGGCTCTCTGGGGCCAACGTCCTGACTTTC
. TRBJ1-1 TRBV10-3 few CAISESYQRTEAFF TGTGCCATCAGTGAGTCATATCAGCGCACTGAAGCTTTCTTT
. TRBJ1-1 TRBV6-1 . CASRDSSAFF TGTGCCAGCAGGGACAGTTCCGCTTTCTTT
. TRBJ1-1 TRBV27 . CASSLTRMNTEAFF TGTGCCAGCAGCTTGACACGCATGAACACTGAAGCTTTCTTT
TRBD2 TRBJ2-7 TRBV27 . CASRRGSGKEQYF TGTGCCAGCAGGAGGGGTAGCGGGAAAGAGCAGTACTTC
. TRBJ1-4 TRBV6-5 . CASKQGRGSEKLIF TGTGCCAGCAAACAGGGTAGAGGGAGTGAAAAACTGATTTTT
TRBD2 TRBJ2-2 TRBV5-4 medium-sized CASSLGTSATGELFF TGTGCCAGCAGCCTCGGGACTAGCGCCACCGGGGAGCTGTTTTTT
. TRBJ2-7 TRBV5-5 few CASSSVTGYYEQYF TGTGCCAGCAGCTCGGTGACAGGTTACTACGAGCAGTACTTC
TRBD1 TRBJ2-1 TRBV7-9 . CASSLAEGTGGQFF TGTGCCAGCAGCTTAGCAGAGGGGACAGGGGGGCAGTTCTTC
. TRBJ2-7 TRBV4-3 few CASSQGQGSYEQYF TGCGCCAGCAGCCAAGGGCAGGGATCCTACGAGCAGTACTTC
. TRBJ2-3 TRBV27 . CASSPSFQGGDTQYF TGTGCCAGCAGTCCTTCTTTTCAGGGTGGCGATACGCAGTATTTT
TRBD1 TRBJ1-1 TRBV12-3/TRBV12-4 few CASSLALGQGALYTPEAFF TGTGCCAGCAGTTTAGCCCTTGGACAGGGGGCGTTGTATACACCTGAAGCTTTCTTT
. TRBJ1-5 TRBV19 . CASSAPGRGGHQPQHF TGTGCCAGTAGCGCCCCGGGACGCGGGGGCCATCAGCCCCAGCATTTT
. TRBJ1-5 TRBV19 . CASSINTNSNQPQHF TGTGCCAGTAGTATAAACACCAATAGCAATCAGCCCCAGCATTTT
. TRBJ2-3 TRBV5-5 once CASSEGLFTDTQYF TGTGCCAGCAGCGAGGGACTGTTCACAGATACGCAGTATTTT
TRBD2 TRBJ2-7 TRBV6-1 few CASSEGTSGSYEQYF TGTGCCAGCAGTGAAGGGACTAGCGGCTCCTACGAGCAGTACTTC